These 27 T cell receptor beta chains came from one sample sequenced in a study of blood T cell repertoires in COVID-19. TCRdb's table, derived via immunoSEQ multiplex PCR, lists solely in-frame clones and lacks some. The sample contains about 39,000 clones, 80% to 90% of which appear only once. The sequenced material came from peripheral blood. The receptors originated from a man between 60 and 70 years old in a cohort sampled during active COVID-19.

The V and J genes are TRBV28 and TRBJ1-1, with 7 bases fitting TRBD1. V shed 3 bases, J shed 10 bases, and the junction held 11 bases outside the gene matches. CDR1 is MDHEN and CDR2 is SYDVKM in the germline V gene. This CDR3 is built from 14 residues. The CDR3 bases are TGTGCCAGCAGTTTCCCCCGACAGGGCTGGGGAGCTTTCTTT. Translation gives CASSFPRQGWGAFF.

V and J are TRBV5-1 and TRBJ1-1; 8 bases line up with TRBD1. The junction had 13 bases not matched to a gene; V was cut back by 4 bases and J by 8 bases. Germline V lookup: CDR1 SGHRS, CDR2 YFSETQ. This CDR3 is 15 amino acids long. DNA of the CDR3: TGCGCCAGCAGCGCACCCCCCGGGACAGGTCGGGAAGCTTTCTTT. This codes for CASSAPPGTGREAFF.

The rearrangement joins TRBV21-1 to TRBJ2-3; the table's D call, TRBD2, has no DNA check behind it. TRBV21-1 is a pseudogene. The CDR3 is made up of 19 amino acids. The CDR3 bases are TGTGCCAGCAGCGAAGGAGGTAGCGAGAAGCGTGCTAGCACAGATACGCAGTATTTT. It is translated as CASSEGGSEKRASTDTQYF.

The rearrangement links TRBV24-1 to TRBJ1-5; the D gene is possibly TRBD1 (6 bases). This CDR3 comprises 16 residues. In germline, CDR1 is KGHDR, CDR2 SFDVKD. V was cut by 2 bases and J by 3 bases, with 13 bases left in between. CDR3 sequence reads: CATSDSRRGDNQPQHF. The CDR3 bases are TGTGCCACCAGTGATTCTCGCAGGGGTGACAATCAGCCCCAGCATTTT.

The chain couples TRBV15 to TRBJ2-1, with 12 bases fitting TRBD2. This CDR3 region has 16 residues. Germline CDR1 LNHNV, CDR2 YYDKDF (reference sequence). Unmatched junction bases numbered 4, after V lost 5 bases and J lost 2 bases. CDR3 region: CATSAPSGGAYNEQFF. CDR3 coding DNA: TGTGCCACCAGCGCACCTAGCGGGGGGGCCTACAATGAGCAGTTCTTC.

The rearrangement uses TRBV5-6 and TRBJ2-4; D is uncertain. The CDR3 runs 11 residues. Germline CDR1 SGHDT, CDR2 YYEEEE. Between the trimmed V and J ends, which lost 4 bases and 6 bases, there was a span of 5 bases. The CDR3 DNA reads TGTGCCAGCAGCCTATCAAACATTCAGTACTTC. Translated, it gives CASSLSNIQYF. Variable domain in full (rest from reference TRBV5-6 and TRBJ2-4): DAGVTQSPTHLIKTRGQQVTLRCSPKSGHDTVSWYQQALGQGPQFIFQYYEEEERQRGNFPDRFSGHQFPNYSSELNVNALLLGDSALYLCASSLSNIQYFGAGTRLSVL.

The chain carries TRBV6-6 and TRBJ2-1; perhaps TRBD1 as D (6 bases). CDR1 and CDR2 (germline): MNHNY, SVGAGI (reference sequence). The V gene lost 7 bases and the J gene lost 8 bases, with 21 bases spanning the gap. The CDR3 sequence is 15 residues long. CDR3 amino acids: CASNTDRGYKDEQFF. As DNA, the CDR3 is TGTGCCAGCAATACGGACAGAGGGTACAAGGATGAGCAGTTCTTC.

The genes are TRBV30 and TRBJ2-5, with 7 bases that match TRBD1. The V segment lost 1 base and the J segment 4 bases; nucleotides outside the gene matches: 6. Germline V gene sequence: CDR1 GTSNPN, CDR2 SVGIG (reference sequence). The CDR3 runs 14 residues. The CDR3 nucleotides are TGTGCCTGGAGTGCCAGGGGGTCGGTAGAGACCCAGTACTTC. Translated, it gives CAWSARGSVETQYF.

The genes are TRBV3-1 (or the pseudogene TRBV3-2) and TRBJ2-2; no clear D. The CDR3 totals 14 residues. Per the germline V gene, CDR1 is LGHDT and CDR2 is YNNKEL (reference sequence). V was cut by 4 bases and J by 4 bases, with 10 bases left in between. This chain's CDR3 is CASSPGASTGELFF. Here the CDR3 DNA reads TGTGCCAGCAGCCCCGGAGCGAGCACCGGGGAGCTGTTTTTT.

The count of this clone is one. The chain uses TRBV7-9 and TRBJ2-1, with 12 bases fitting TRBD2. Germline V lookup: CDR1 SEHNR, CDR2 FQNEAQ (reference sequence). Germline trimming cut 4 bases from V and 6 bases from J; bases unmatched to any gene: 7. The CDR3 length is 16 residues. Here the CDR3 DNA reads TGTGCCAGCAGCTCCACTTCTAGCGGGAGGGCCAATGAGCAGTTCTTC. As protein: CASSSTSSGRANEQFF.

The genes are TRBV30 and TRBJ2-3; 12 nucleotides align to TRBD2. Per the germline V gene, CDR1 is GTSNPN and CDR2 is SVGIG (reference sequence). Trimming removed 5 bases from V and 0 bases from J; junction bases left unmatched: 6. The CDR3 covers 16 residues. The CDR3 region has the DNA TGTGCCTGGGGTGGACTAGCGGGGTATAGCACAGATACGCAGTATTTT. Translated: CAWGGLAGYSTDTQYF.

The count of this clone is one. V gene TRBV28 combines with J gene TRBJ1-1; tentatively, D is TRBD1 (5 bases). The germline V gene has CDR1 MDHEN and CDR2 SYDVKM. V was pared by 1 base and J by 4 bases, with 7 bases between. This CDR3 contains 13 residues. Here the CDR3 reads CASSLSGGTEAFF. CDR3 nucleotides: TGTGCCAGCAGTTTATCGGGGGGCACTGAAGCTTTCTTT.

The chain combines TRBV7-2 with TRBJ2-4; 14 nucleotides agree with TRBD2. CDR3 length: 16 amino acids. V lost 4 bases and J lost 5; bases outside the gene matches: 4. The germline gives CDR1 SGHTA, CDR2 FQGNSA. CDR3 residues: CASSSPGLAGENIQYF. The DNA for the CDR3 is TGTGCCAGCAGCTCCCCGGGACTAGCGGGAGAAAACATTCAGTACTTC.

This clone has just a few counts. This sequence joins TRBV4-3 and TRBJ1-2; perhaps TRBD1 as D (6 bases). V shed 5 bases and J shed 1 base, with 17 bases lying between them. The CDR3 runs 16 residues. The V gene's germline CDR1 is LGHNA and CDR2 YSLEER. The CDR3 region is CASSNWGGTHNYGYTF. The DNA for the CDR3 is TGCGCCAGCAGCAACTGGGGGGGCACACATAACTATGGCTACACCTTC.

In the case of this clone: Other nucleotide sequences from this sample produce the same CDR3. The J gene is TRBJ1-6, the V gene TRBV27; 8 bases are a match to TRBD1. V dropped 3 bases and J dropped 7; count of bases not matched to a gene: 2. This CDR3 region has 14 residues. Germline CDR1 and CDR2: MNHEY and SMNVEV (reference sequence). This CDR3 is CASSLDRVNSPLHF. CDR3 in DNA: TGTGCCAGCAGTTTGGACAGGGTGAATTCACCCCTCCACTTT.

This clone occurred a few times. The V and J genes are TRBV18 and TRBJ2-3; possible D gene TRBD2, 5 bases. The CDR3 runs 14 residues. Trimming took off 0 bases at V and 8 bases at J, with 12 bases between the two ends. The germline CDR1 and CDR2 sequences are KGHSH and LQKENI. DNA of the CDR3: TGTGCCAGCTCACCACCTAACGGGGAAGGTACGCAGTATTTT. Its protein is CASSPPNGEGTQYF.

This chain uses TRBV27 with TRBJ2-7; the match to TRBD1 covers 7 bases. The ends lost 6 bases at V and 0 bases at J; junction bases unmatched: 8. From germline, CDR1 is MNHEY and CDR2 SMNVEV (reference sequence). This CDR3 spans 15 amino acids. DNA of the CDR3: TGTGCCAGCAGCCCAACCGGGACAGTCTCCTACGAGCAGTACTTC. Translation gives CASSPTGTVSYEQYF.

This chain uses TRBV19 with TRBJ1-2; the D gene is possibly TRBD1 (6 bases). Trimming took off 3 bases at V and 4 bases at J, with 12 bases between the two ends. The CDR3 runs to 14 residues. CDR1 and CDR2 from the germline V gene are LNHDA and SQIVND (reference sequence). This chain's CDR3 is CASSIEGTPYGYTF. CDR3 sequence (DNA): TGTGCCAGTAGTATTGAGGGGACACCCTATGGCTACACCTTC.

The rearrangement uses TRBV21-1 and TRBJ2-1; the D call TRBD2 from the table was never checked on the DNA. TRBV21-1 is reported as a pseudogene. The CDR3 length is 15 residues. CDR3: CASSKLGSSYNEQFF. The CDR3 nucleotides are TGTGCCAGCAGCAAACTAGGGAGCTCCTACAATGAGCAGTTCTTC.

This chain joins TRBV4-3 and TRBJ1-1; D not certain. Trimming removed 5 bases from V and 5 bases from J, with 12 bases in between. Germline CDR1 reads LGHNA; CDR2 reads YSLEER. The CDR3 totals 13 residues. CDR3 nucleotide sequence: TGCGCCAGCAGCACAAGTATCACAACTGAAGCTTTCTTT. Protein: CASSTSITTEAFF.

The chain has TRBV7-2 and TRBJ1-2; D uncertain. Between the trimmed V and J ends, which lost 2 bases and 7 bases, there was a span of 8 bases. Germline V gene lookup returns CDR1 SGHTA and CDR2 FQGNSA. This CDR3 has 12 amino acids. CDR3 amino acids: CASSLYSIGYTF. CDR3 DNA: TGTGCCAGCAGCTTATACAGTATTGGCTACACCTTC.

The V gene is TRBV7-9, the J gene TRBJ2-5; 8 positions match TRBD2. The CDR3 length is 18 residues. Germline V gene data show CDR1 as SEHNR and CDR2 as FQNEAQ (reference sequence). V trimming: 5 bases; J trimming: 3 bases; junction bases outside the gene matches: 17. CDR3 sequence reads: CASSPRWGGGTGEETQYF. The CDR3, as DNA: TGTGCCAGCAGCCCCCGATGGGGCGGGGGGACCGGGGAAGAGACCCAGTACTTC. The full variable domain, with the rest looked up from reference TRBV7-9 and TRBJ2-5, is DTGVSQNPRHKITKRGQNVTFRCDPISEHNRLYWYRQTLGQGPEFLTYFQNEAQLEKSRLLSDRFSAERPKGSFSTLEIQRTEQGDSAMYLCASSPRWGGGTGEETQYFGPGTRLLVL.

Judged by abundance, this clone is medium-sized. The V and J genes are TRBV15 and TRBJ1-4, with 9 bases fitting TRBD1. The CDR3 totals 15 residues. Per germline, CDR1 LNHNV and CDR2 YYDKDF (reference sequence). J was trimmed by 5 bases and V by 0 bases; bases with no gene match: 1. CDR3 nucleotides: TGTGCCACCAGCAGAGAAACAGGGGGCAATGAAAAACTGTTTTTT. Translated: CATSRETGGNEKLFF.

The chain recombines TRBV21-1 with TRBJ2-1; the table's D call of TRBD2 was not tested on the DNA. TRBV21-1 is described as a pseudogene. CDR3 length: 16 amino acids. The CDR3 loop reads CASSIYGTSVYNEQFF. CDR3 in DNA: TGTGCCAGCAGCATCTACGGTACTAGCGTGTACAATGAGCAGTTCTTC.

This clone appeared a single time. The rearrangement links TRBV7-9 to TRBJ2-7; 7 nucleotides line up with TRBD1. J was trimmed by 0 bases and V by 5 bases; bases with no gene match: 4. Germline assignment: CDR1 SEHNR and CDR2 FQNEAQ (reference sequence). The CDR3 length is 14 residues. CDR3 region: CASSAGQVSYEQYF. CDR3 DNA sequence: TGTGCCAGCAGCGCCGGACAGGTCTCCTACGAGCAGTACTTC.

J is TRBJ2-2 and V is TRBV29-1, with a possible D match to TRBD2 (6 bases). The CDR3 length is 13 residues. Trimming left V 4 bases short and J 2 bases short, with 8 bases between. Germline lookup yields CDR1 SQVTM and CDR2 ANQGSEA. In nucleotides, the CDR3 is TGCAGCGTTGCCGGGAGCAACACCGGGGAGCTGTTTTTT. It is translated as CSVAGSNTGELFF.

The chain has TRBV27 and TRBJ2-5; 8 bases are a match to TRBD2. V dropped 5 bases and J dropped 7; count of bases not matched to a gene: 12. The CDR3 extends over 15 amino acids. Germline CDR1 and CDR2: MNHEY and SMNVEV (reference sequence). CDR3 sequence: CASSPQQQAGGTQYF. In DNA, the CDR3 is TGTGCCAGCAGTCCACAACAGCAGGCGGGAGGGACCCAGTACTTC.